This record covers a single T cell receptor (beta chain). Its antigen is undetermined. The CDR3 is made up of 13 amino acids. Trimming removed 0 bases at V and 8 bases at J, with 7 bases between. Germline V gene lookup returns CDR1 SGHTA and CDR2 FQGNSA. This specimen belongs to a study of T-cell memory formation after mild COVID-19. Study-level findings and limits: The authors left the SARS-CoV-2 specificity of second-wave clones peaking on day 37 unconfirmed. Day 15 to 85 contracting clones showed balanced CD4/CD8; later expanders leaned CD4+.

A single record per CDR3 protein comes from TCRdb applying MiXCR to the 5' RACE reads. The profile shows approximately 260,000 distinct CDR3 sequences, roughly 15% of them singletons. The chain employs TRBV7-2 and TRBJ1-4; no clear D. Sample: PBMCs or a T cell subset sorted from them (not recorded which). This clonotype originated in a man aged 18 to 29 who had mild COVID-19 (a few samples of this study predate the infection). Cell type and time point are not known. The CDR3 reads CASSLAAEEKLFF. The CDR3, as DNA: TGTGCCAGCAGCTTAGCGGCGGAAGAAAAACTGTTTTTT.